What follows is one TCR beta chain and its context. Its matching antigen is unknown. The sample originates from a study of cytomegalovirus exposure and HLA in healthy donors. General study points: Analyzed later, most CMV-associated TCR beta chains appeared HLA-restricted. HLA allele associations emerged for fewer than 20,000 TCR beta sequences in a later analysis, at 0.05 false discovery rate. Sequencing depth across donors, presence/absence analyses assumed, was roughly uniform. The dataset shows that most TCR sequences were rare, while some public TCRs occurred in many donors.

Amplification used 60 Vbeta primers and 13 Jbeta primers. Only in-frame clones appear in the TCRdb table, and some are missing; sequencing was by immunoSEQ multiplex PCR. This table has 200,000 or so clones, about 81% appearing once. This receptor was taken from a woman aged 18-29 years in good health and CMV-seronegative. The sequencing input was PBMCs.

This CDR3 reads CASRPRGTGDPEQYF. CDR3 sequence (DNA): TGTGCCAGCAGACCCCGGGGGACAGGGGACCCCGAGCAGTACTTC. The chain carries TRBV7-2 and TRBJ2-7, with 10 bases that match TRBD1. Trimming took 6 bases from V and 6 from J; bases not matched to a gene: 11. CDR1 SGHTA and CDR2 FQGNSA come from the germline V gene. The CDR3 length is 15 residues.